The rows below give T cell receptor beta chains drawn from one sample of a study of T cells in Graves' hyperthyroidism and ophthalmopathy. TCRdb reanalysed the multiplex PCR reads using MiXCR and keeps one entry per CDR3 protein. The table lists around 360,000 distinct CDR3 sequences, around 15% of them singletons, with about 20% in the top ten. What was sequenced was blood. The receptor source for this set is an older woman with Graves' ophthalmopathy. CDR3s include the opening cysteine and the closing phenylalanine or tryptophan.

CDR3 protein,V gene
CASSFASPGNTIYF,TRBV5-6
CASSGLAGGGSTDTQYF,TRBV7-9
CASSRRDRPNQPQHF,TRBV27
CASSLTTGQGQETQYF,TRBV5-1
CSVGAGLGDRRYQETQYF,TRBV29-1
CASSSGDLLSEQYF,TRBV5-1
CSALDRVNEQYF,TRBV20-1
CASSRAGTMGQETQYF,TRBV7-9
CASSLLGGAINEQFF,TRBV5-1
CASSPRSGSGDTQYF,TRBV18
CSAHVPGQGMGYEQYF,TRBV20-1
CASTLGHSPLHF,TRBV3-1
CASRAGSNEQFF,TRBV12-3/TRBV12-4
CASSPSGRADLTPSYNEQFF,TRBV27
CASSLDLGRVNSPLHF,TRBV11-2
CASSLEARRFF,TRBV5-1
CASKNQAGELFF,TRBV19
CSAKGPRQSYEQYF,TRBV20-1
CASTLLGGLTNEAFF,TRBV6-1
CASSLGGSGLSYNEQFF,TRBV27
CASSPSGNTYNEQFF,TRBV7-3
CASRPPGRLSSEQYF,TRBV11-2
CASSRTSSDTQYF,TRBV6-1
CASRQSSGTYSYEQYF,TRBV5-5
CASSLGQLWQGRRNEQFF,TRBV7-9
CASSPRDNGYTF,TRBV11-2
CASSLWSSGRTGNEQFF,TRBV7-8
CASSDGSAEDNEQFF,TRBV10-1
CAWDPGTVYGYTF,TRBV30
CASSTHDSPGDIQYF,TRBV12-3/TRBV12-4
CASSYSTSGLADTQYF,TRBV6-2/TRBV6-3